The subject of this entry is one T cell receptor beta chain. Its specificity is unknown. These data come from a study of cytomegalovirus exposure and HLA in healthy donors. In the study overall: Early released data had tens of millions of unique TCRs, all coming from HLA-typed donors.

The germline V gene has CDR1 SNHLY and CDR2 FYNNEI. The junction had 9 bases not matched to a gene; V was cut back by 9 bases and J by 6 bases. The CDR3 consists of 13 residues. Study-level findings and limits: Productive status was seen about 90% or about 30% of the time for most TCR beta V segments in an earlier analysis. Most TCR sequences were seen very rarely across donors, but some public TCRs occurred in many.

It was with 60 Vbeta and 13 Jbeta primers that the PCR ran. In the original processing: A later analysis tallied 80 million to 100 million unique TCR beta chains, some 10 million of them shared. Data came from immunoSEQ multiplex PCR; TCRdb stores just in-frame clones and leaves some out. D and trimming come from the DNA, and the V and J calls and clone size come from that table. This table holds 150,000 to 200,000 clones, approximately 82% found once. This chain joins TRBV2 and TRBJ2-3; 7 nucleotides match TRBD1. The receptor was isolated from a girl aged 2-10 years in good health and CMV-seropositive. The material sequenced was PBMCs. This CDR3 is CARSRDSGDTQYF. CDR3 DNA: TGTGCCAGATCCCGGGACAGTGGGGATACGCAGTATTTT.